This entry is about one T cell receptor beta chain. Its antigen is not identified. RNA transcripts were the template for amplifying TCR beta CDR3 regions. HTBI primers were used for first-round RT-PCR of the TCR CDR3. TCRdb called the multiplex PCR reads again in MiXCR, with one record for every CDR3 protein. The sample comprises about 610,000 distinct CDR3 sequences, under 15% of which are singletons, and 4% to 5.5% rests with the top ten. V was clipped by 6 bases and J by 0 bases, with 11 bases between them. CDR3 length: 14 residues. Germline V gene data show CDR1 as MNHEY and CDR2 as SMNVEV (reference sequence). This sample is part of a study of T cells in Graves' hyperthyroidism and ophthalmopathy. General study findings and limits: Peripheral blood also featured most of the thyroid clonotypes expanded above 0.001.

Exclusion followed for patients with uncontrolled infection, other autoimmune disease, pregnancy or lactation. Clinical symptoms, serum thyroxine, TRAb, thyroid ultrasound and orbital computed tomography informed diagnoses. The V gene is TRBV27, the J gene TRBJ1-1, with D possibly matching TRBD1 (5 bases). The source is a woman between 40 and 50 years old with Graves' ophthalmopathy. Sequencing input: blood. The CDR3 nucleotides read TGTGCCAGCAGGCAGGGTTTCATGAACACTGAAGCTTTCTTT. As protein: CASRQGFMNTEAFF.